This T cell receptor beta chain is from a study of post-analysis software for immune sequencing data. Looking at the study overall: Recorded subtypes: relapsing-remitting, secondary progressive, progressive-relapsing; some patients unannotated. Study results and limitations: Samples sharing a preparation batch grouped tightly together when assessed by F measure. Controls showed lower frequencies than patients for four to six TRBV segments, and TRBV5-6, TRBV5-1 and TRBV20-1 were among these. In multiple sclerosis, normalized Chao1 diversity was significantly below that of controls.

With respect to this clonotype: Its antigen is unidentified.

Germline V lookup: CDR1 MNHEY, CDR2 SVGAGI. The CDR3 loop spans 15 amino acids. V was clipped by 2 bases and J by 9 bases; unmatched bases: 10. The TCR beta cDNA libraries contained unique molecular identifiers. MiXCR, run by TCRdb on the PCR reads, gives a single entry per CDR3 protein. The sample has about 460,000 distinct CDR3 sequences, roughly 45% seen once; the top ten hold 9.5% to 13%. The source of this sequence is a girl under 18 with multiple sclerosis. Sequenced material: blood. V and J are TRBV6-5 and TRBJ2-1, with 7 bases that match TRBD1. CDR3 residues: CASSYEGARGGEQFF. The CDR3 DNA is TGTGCCAGCAGTTACGAGGGGGCGCGAGGTGGTGAGCAGTTCTTC.